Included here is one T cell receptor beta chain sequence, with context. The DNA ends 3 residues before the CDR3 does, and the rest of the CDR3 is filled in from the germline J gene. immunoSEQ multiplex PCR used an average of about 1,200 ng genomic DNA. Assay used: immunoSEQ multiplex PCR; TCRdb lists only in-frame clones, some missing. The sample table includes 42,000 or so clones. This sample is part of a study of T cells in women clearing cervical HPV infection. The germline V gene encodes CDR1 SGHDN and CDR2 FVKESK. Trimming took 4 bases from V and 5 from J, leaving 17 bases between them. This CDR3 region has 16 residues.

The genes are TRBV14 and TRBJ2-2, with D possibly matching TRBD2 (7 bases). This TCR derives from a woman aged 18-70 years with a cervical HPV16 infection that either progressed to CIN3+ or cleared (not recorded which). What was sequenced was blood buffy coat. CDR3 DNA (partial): TGTGCCAGCAGCCCTCCGGGGGGCGAGTGGACCGGGGAG. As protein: CASSPPGGEWTGE. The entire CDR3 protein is CASSPPGGEWTGELFF.